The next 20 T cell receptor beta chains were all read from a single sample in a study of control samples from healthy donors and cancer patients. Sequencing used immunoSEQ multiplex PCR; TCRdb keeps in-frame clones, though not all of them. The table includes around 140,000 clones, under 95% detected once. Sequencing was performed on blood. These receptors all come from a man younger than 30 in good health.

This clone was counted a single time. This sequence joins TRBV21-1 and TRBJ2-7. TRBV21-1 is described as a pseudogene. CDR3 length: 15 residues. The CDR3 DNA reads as TGTGCCAGCAGCAAGGGGGGCGGCCAAACCTACGAGCAGTACTTC. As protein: CASSKGGGQTYEQYF.

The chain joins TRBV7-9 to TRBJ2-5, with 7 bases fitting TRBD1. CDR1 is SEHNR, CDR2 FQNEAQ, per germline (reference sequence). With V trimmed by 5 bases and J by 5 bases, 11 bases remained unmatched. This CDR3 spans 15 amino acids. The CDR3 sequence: CASSPWPGQSETQYF. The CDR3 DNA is TGTGCCAGCAGCCCCTGGCCGGGACAGTCGGAGACCCAGTACTTC. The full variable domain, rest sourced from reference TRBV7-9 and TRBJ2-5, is DTGVSQNPRHKITKRGQNVTFRCDPISEHNRLYWYRQTLGQGPEFLTYFQNEAQLEKSRLLSDRFSAERPKGSFSTLEIQRTEQGDSAMYLCASSPWPGQSETQYFGPGTRLLVL.

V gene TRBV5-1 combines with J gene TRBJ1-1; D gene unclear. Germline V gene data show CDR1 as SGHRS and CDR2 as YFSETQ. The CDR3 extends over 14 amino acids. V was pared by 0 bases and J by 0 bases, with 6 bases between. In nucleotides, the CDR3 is TGCGCCAGCAGCTTGGCCCAGGTGAACACTGAAGCTTTCTTT. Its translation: CASSLAQVNTEAFF.

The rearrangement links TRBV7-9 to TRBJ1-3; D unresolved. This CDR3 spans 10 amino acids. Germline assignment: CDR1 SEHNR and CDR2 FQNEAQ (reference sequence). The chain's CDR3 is CAHLGNTIYF. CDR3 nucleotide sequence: TGTGCACACCTTGGAAACACCATATATTTT.

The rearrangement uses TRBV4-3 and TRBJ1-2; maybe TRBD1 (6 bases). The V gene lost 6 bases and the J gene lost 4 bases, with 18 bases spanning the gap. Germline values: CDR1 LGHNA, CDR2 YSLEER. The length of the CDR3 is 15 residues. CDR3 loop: CASSSKQGPTYGYTF. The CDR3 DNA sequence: TGCGCCAGCAGTAGTAAACAGGGCCCCACCTATGGCTACACCTTC.

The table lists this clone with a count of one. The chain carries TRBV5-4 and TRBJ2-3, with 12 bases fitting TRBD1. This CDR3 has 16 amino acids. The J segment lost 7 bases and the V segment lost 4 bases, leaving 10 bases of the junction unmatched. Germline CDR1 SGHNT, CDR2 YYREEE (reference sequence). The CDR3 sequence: CASSPDPGQGAHTQYF. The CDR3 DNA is TGTGCCAGCAGCCCCGATCCGGGACAGGGGGCACATACGCAGTATTTT.

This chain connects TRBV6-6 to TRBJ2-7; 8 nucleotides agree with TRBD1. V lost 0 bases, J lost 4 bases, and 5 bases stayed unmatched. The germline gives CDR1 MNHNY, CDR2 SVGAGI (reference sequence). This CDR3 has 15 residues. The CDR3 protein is CASSYSTGQGYEQYF. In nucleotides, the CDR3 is TGTGCCAGCAGTTACTCGACCGGACAGGGATACGAGCAGTACTTC.

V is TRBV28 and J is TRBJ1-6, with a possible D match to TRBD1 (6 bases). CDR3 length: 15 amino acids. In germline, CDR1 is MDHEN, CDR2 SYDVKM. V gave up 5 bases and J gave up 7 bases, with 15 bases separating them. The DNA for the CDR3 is TGTGCCAGCAGTCGGACCAGGGGATTCAATTCACCCCTCCACTTT. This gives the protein CASSRTRGFNSPLHF.

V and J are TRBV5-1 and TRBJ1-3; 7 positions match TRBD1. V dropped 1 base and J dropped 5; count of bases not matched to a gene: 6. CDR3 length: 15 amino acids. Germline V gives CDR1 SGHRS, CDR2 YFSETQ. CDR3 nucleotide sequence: TGCGCCAGCAGCTTGACGACAGGGCGAAGAAACACCATATATTTT. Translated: CASSLTTGRRNTIYF.

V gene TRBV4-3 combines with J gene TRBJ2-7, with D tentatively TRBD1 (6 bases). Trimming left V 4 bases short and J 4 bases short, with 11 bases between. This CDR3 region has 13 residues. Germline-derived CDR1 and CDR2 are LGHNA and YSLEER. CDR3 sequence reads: CASSRGQTYEQYF. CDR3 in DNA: TGCGCCAGCAGCCGCGGACAGACTTACGAGCAGTACTTC.

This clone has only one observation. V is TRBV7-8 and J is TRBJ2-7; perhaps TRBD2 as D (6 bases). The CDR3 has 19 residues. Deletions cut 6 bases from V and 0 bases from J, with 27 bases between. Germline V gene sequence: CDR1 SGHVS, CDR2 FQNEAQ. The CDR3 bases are TGTGCCAGCAGGGGCCGGGACTGGGCTCTTGAGCGGGTCTCCTACGAGCAGTACTTC. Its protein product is CASRGRDWALERVSYEQYF.

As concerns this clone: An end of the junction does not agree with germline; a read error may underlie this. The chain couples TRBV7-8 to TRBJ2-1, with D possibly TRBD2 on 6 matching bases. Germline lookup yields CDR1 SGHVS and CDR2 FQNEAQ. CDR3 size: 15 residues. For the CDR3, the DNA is TGTGCCAGCAGCTTAGAGGTAGGGACGAACAATGAGCGGGTCTTC. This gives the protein CASSLEVGTNNERVF.

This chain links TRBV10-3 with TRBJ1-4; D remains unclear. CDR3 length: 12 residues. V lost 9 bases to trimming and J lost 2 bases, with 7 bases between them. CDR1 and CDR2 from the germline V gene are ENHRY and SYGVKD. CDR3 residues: CAISRTNEKLFF. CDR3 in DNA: TGTGCCATATCTAGGACTAATGAAAAACTGTTTTTT.

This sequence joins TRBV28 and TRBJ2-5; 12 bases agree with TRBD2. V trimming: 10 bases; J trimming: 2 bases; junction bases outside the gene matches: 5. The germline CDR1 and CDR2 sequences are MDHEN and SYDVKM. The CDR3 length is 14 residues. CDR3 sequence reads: CATAGTSGQETQYF. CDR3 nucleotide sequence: TGTGCCACCGCCGGGACTAGCGGGCAAGAGACCCAGTACTTC. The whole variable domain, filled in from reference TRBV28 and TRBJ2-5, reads DVKVTQSSRYLVKRTGEKVFLECVQDMDHENMFWYRQDPGLGLRLIYFSYDVKMKEKGDIPEGYSVSREKKERFSLILESASTNQTSMYLCATAGTSGQETQYFGPGTRLLVL.

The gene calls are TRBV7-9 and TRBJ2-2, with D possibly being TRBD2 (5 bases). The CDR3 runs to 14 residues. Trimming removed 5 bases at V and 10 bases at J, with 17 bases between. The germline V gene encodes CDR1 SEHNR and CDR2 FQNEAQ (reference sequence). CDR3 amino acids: CASSGRTGAAELFF. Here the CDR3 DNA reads TGTGCCAGCAGCGGACGGACTGGAGCCGCGGAGCTGTTTTTT.

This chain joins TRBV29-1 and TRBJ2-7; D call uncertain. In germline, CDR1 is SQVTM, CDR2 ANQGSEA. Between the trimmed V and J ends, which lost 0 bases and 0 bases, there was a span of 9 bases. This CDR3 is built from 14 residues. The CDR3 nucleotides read TGCAGCGTTGAAGATCCCGGAAGCTCCTACGAGCAGTACTTC. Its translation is CSVEDPGSSYEQYF.

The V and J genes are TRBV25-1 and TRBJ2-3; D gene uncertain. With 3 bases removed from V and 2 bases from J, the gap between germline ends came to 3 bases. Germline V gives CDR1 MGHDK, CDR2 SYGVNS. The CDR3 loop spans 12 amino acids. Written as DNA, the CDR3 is TGTGCCAGCAGTGACACCACAGATACGCAGTATTTT. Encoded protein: CASSDTTDTQYF.

The chain's CDR3 is CASTGVAYEQYF. The CDR3 DNA follows: TGTGCCAGCACCGGGGTTGCATACGAGCAGTACTTC. This chain joins TRBV7-9 and TRBJ2-7; TRBD2 might be the D (5 bases). Trimming removed 7 bases at V and 4 bases at J, with 11 bases between. Per the germline V gene, CDR1 is SEHNR and CDR2 is FQNEAQ (reference sequence). This CDR3 region has 12 residues. The variable domain in full, completed from reference TRBV7-9 and TRBJ2-7, reads DTGVSQNPRHKITKRGQNVTFRCDPISEHNRLYWYRQTLGQGPEFLTYFQNEAQLEKSRLLSDRFSAERPKGSFSTLEIQRTEQGDSAMYLCASTGVAYEQYFGPGTRLTVT.

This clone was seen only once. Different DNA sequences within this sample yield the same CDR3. CDR3 coding DNA: TGCAGTGCTAGAGGGGGGTACGAGCAGTACTTC. Protein sequence: CSARGGYEQYF. V usage is TRBV20-1 and J usage is TRBJ2-7; D may be TRBD1 or TRBD2 (5 bases each). V lost 1 base and J 4 bases, leaving 5 bases between the germline ends. The V gene's germline CDR1 is DFQATT and CDR2 SNEGSKA (reference sequence). The length of the CDR3 is 11 residues.

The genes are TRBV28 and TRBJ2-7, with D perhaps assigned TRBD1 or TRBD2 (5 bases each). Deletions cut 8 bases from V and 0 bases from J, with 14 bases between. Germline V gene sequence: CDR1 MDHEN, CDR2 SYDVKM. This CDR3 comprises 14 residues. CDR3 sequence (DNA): TGTGCCAGCTCTGGGGACCGCCACTCCTACGAGCAGTACTTC. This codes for CASSGDRHSYEQYF.